This TCR beta chain was sequenced in a study of identical twins. Addition of a universal primer site occurred through template switching, and cDNA carried unique molecular identifiers. TCRdb called the 5' RACE reads again in MiXCR, with one record for every CDR3 protein. The sample shows about 690,000 distinct CDR3 sequences, roughly 6.2% of them seen only once. CDR3 length equals 14 residues. The V and J ends lost 0 bases and 3 bases respectively, with 6 bases between them. The sequence was obtained from a young man in good health. This rearrangement joins TRBV12-3 or TRBV12-4 to TRBJ2-1, with D tentatively TRBD2 (5 bases). Source material: naive T cells sorted from blood. CDR3 nucleotides: TGTGCCAGCAGTTTAGCGGAGGACTACAATGAGCAGTTCTTC. Encoded protein: CASSLAEDYNEQFF.